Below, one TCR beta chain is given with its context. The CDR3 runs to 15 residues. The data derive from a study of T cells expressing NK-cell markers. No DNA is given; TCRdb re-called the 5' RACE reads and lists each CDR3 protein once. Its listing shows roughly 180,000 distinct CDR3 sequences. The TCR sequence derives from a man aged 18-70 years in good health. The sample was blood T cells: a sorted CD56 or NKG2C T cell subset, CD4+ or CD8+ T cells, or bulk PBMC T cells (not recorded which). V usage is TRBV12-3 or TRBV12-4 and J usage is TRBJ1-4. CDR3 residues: CASSPGSATNEKLFF.